The 10 T cell receptor beta chains presented below share a single source sample, sequenced in a study of naive and memory T cell subsets. A UMI-containing oligonucleotide was joined by 3' ligation to the TCR cDNA template. Ligated cDNA underwent four rounds of PCR with nested alpha and beta constant region primers and SP2. TCRdb redid the calling of the 5' RACE reads with MiXCR, one entry per CDR3 protein. The sample consists of over 50,000 distinct CDR3 sequences, roughly 7.5% of them appearing once. These receptors were collected from a female donor in good health.

The sample holds many counts of this clonotype. The CDR3 here is CASSYPASDEQFF. The CDR3 region has the DNA TGTGCCAGCAGTTACCCGGCTTCGGATGAGCAGTTCTTC. The V call is TRBV6-6, the J call TRBJ2-1; D is ambiguous. CDR1 is MNHNY, CDR2 SVGAGI, per germline (reference sequence). V lost 2 bases to trimming and J lost 8 bases, with 10 bases between them. The CDR3 runs 13 residues.

This clonotype has only a few counts. V and J are TRBV30 and TRBJ1-2, with D hard to call. V was cut by 4 bases and J by 4 bases, with 10 bases left in between. The germline V gene has CDR1 GTSNPN and CDR2 SVGIG (reference sequence). This CDR3 region has 12 residues. The CDR3 spells CAWTLGPYGYTF. The CDR3 bases are TGTGCCTGGACTTTGGGCCCCTATGGCTACACCTTC.

CDR3 coding DNA: TGTGCCAGCAGGCGGCGGGGGGGCTCCTCCTACAATGAGCAGTTCTTC. This translates into CASRRRGGSSYNEQFF. This chain links TRBV6-2 or TRBV6-3 with TRBJ2-1, with 9 nucleotides matching TRBD2. V lost 6 bases, J lost 0 bases, and 6 bases stayed unmatched. From germline, CDR1 is MNHEY and CDR2 SVGEGT. This CDR3 has 16 residues.

V is TRBV3-1 and J is TRBJ2-7, with 8 bases lining up with TRBD2. The CDR3 length is 16 residues. V trimming: 3 bases; J trimming: 3 bases; junction bases outside the gene matches: 10. Germline lookup yields CDR1 LGHDT and CDR2 YNNKEL (reference sequence). CDR3 region: CASSHGLAEILYEQYF. Written as DNA, the CDR3 is TGTGCCAGCAGCCATGGACTAGCTGAGATCCTCTACGAGCAGTACTTC.

This clonotype was picked up many times. J is TRBJ2-1 and V is TRBV20-1; 10 bases are shared with TRBD2. Trimming at V came to 5 bases and at J to 3 bases, leaving 7 bases not matched to a gene. The germline gives CDR1 DFQATT, CDR2 SNEGSKA (reference sequence). CDR3 length: 15 residues. DNA of the CDR3: TGCAGTGCTGAGGTTCAGCGGGGGGGCTACAATGAGCAGTTCTTC. It codes for CSAEVQRGGYNEQFF.

This clonotype was counted a few times. The chain uses TRBV7-2 and TRBJ2-7, with 9 bases lining up with TRBD2. The V gene's germline CDR1 is SGHTA and CDR2 FQGNSA. The CDR3 loop spans 14 amino acids. Germline trimming cut 5 bases from V and 8 bases from J; bases unmatched to any gene: 10. This CDR3 reads CASSQGLAFIQQYF. CDR3 sequence (DNA): TGTGCCAGCAGCCAGGGACTAGCCTTCATCCAGCAGTACTTC.

This clonotype was detected many times. This sequence joins TRBV5-1 and TRBJ1-2, with a possible D match to TRBD1 (5 bases). The CDR3 length is 16 residues. The germline CDR1 and CDR2 sequences are SGHRS and YFSETQ. The germline V and J ends were trimmed by 0 bases and 4 bases, with 16 bases remaining between them. This CDR3 reads CASSLAGREVGYGYTF. The CDR3 coding sequence is TGCGCCAGCAGCTTGGCGGGCAGGGAGGTCGGCTATGGCTACACCTTC.

This clonotype was detected ten times or more. V and J are TRBV4-2 and TRBJ1-2, with TRBD1 as a possible D gene (6 bases). V shed 1 base and J shed 6 bases, with 12 bases lying between them. The CDR3 is 14 amino acids. CDR1 and CDR2 (germline): LGHNA, YNFKEQ. The CDR3: CASSQAGGANGYTF. The DNA of the CDR3 is TGTGCCAGCAGCCAAGCGGGGGGGGCGAATGGCTACACCTTC.

Ten or more counts support this clonotype. CDR3 sequence: CASRPDIGPEAFF. In DNA form, the CDR3 reads TGTGCCAGCAGGCCCGACATCGGGCCTGAAGCTTTCTTT. The rearrangement links TRBV6-5 to TRBJ1-1; D not resolved. V lost 6 bases, J lost 6 bases, and 14 bases lay in between. The CDR3 sequence is 13 residues long. Per germline, CDR1 MNHEY and CDR2 SVGAGI.

This clonotype was found a few times. This CDR3 reads CASSLYEGRNTEAFF. CDR3 bases: TGTGCCAGCAGCTTATACGAAGGGCGAAACACTGAAGCTTTCTTT. V usage is TRBV7-9 and J usage is TRBJ1-1; D is ambiguous. CDR3 length: 15 residues. Trimming cost V 2 bases and J 2 bases, with 12 bases left between them. CDR1 is SEHNR and CDR2 is FQNEAQ in the germline V gene (reference sequence). The variable domain in full, with the rest retrieved from reference TRBV7-9 and TRBJ1-1, is DTGVSQNPRHKITKRGQNVTFRCDPISEHNRLYWYRQTLGQGPEFLTYFQNEAQLEKSRLLSDRFSAERPKGSFSTLEIQRTEQGDSAMYLCASSLYEGRNTEAFFGQGTRLTVV.